These 17 T cell receptor beta chains originate from one sample sequenced in a study of T cell changes during pregnancy in multiple sclerosis. Libraries were prepared by immunoSEQ multiplex PCR; TCRdb keeps only in-frame clonotypes and omits some of them. The sample carries around 64,000 clones, about 93% recorded once. Material: CD4+ T cells from peripheral blood mononuclear cells, obtained after pregnancy. Receptors originate from a female donor with multiple sclerosis, enrolled in a pregnancy study.

V gene TRBV7-9 combines with J gene TRBJ2-7; D might be TRBD1 (5 bases). V lost 8 bases to trimming and J lost 6 bases, with 8 bases between them. CDR3 length: 10 amino acids. Germline assignment: CDR1 SEHNR and CDR2 FQNEAQ (reference sequence). In nucleotides, the CDR3 is TGTGCCAGCGGGGCCGGCGAGCAGTACTTC. Translation gives CASGAGEQYF.

V gene TRBV6-5 combines with J gene TRBJ1-4; D is undetermined. This CDR3 contains 14 residues. With 3 bases removed from V and 4 bases from J, the gap between germline ends came to 9 bases. In germline, CDR1 is MNHEY, CDR2 SVGAGI. The CDR3 region is CASSYTVDNEKLFF. CDR3 bases: TGTGCCAGCAGTTATACAGTGGATAATGAAAAACTGTTTTTT.

The chain carries TRBV18 and TRBJ2-4; 9 bases line up with TRBD1. Trimming removed 6 bases from V and 1 base from J; junction bases left unmatched: 7. The CDR3 consists of 16 residues. Germline CDR1 reads KGHSH; CDR2 reads LQKENI. DNA for the CDR3: TGTGCCAGCTCTGTGTTGGGACAGGGCGCCAAAAACATTCAGTACTTC. Protein sequence: CASSVLGQGAKNIQYF.

The chain couples TRBV5-1 to TRBJ2-5, with 8 positions matching TRBD2. V shed 0 bases, J shed 5 bases, and the junction held 9 bases outside the gene matches. This CDR3 comprises 16 residues. In germline, CDR1 is SGHRS, CDR2 YFSETQ. CDR3: CASSLVDLAGWETQYF. For the CDR3, the DNA is TGCGCCAGCAGCTTGGTGGATCTAGCGGGTTGGGAGACCCAGTACTTC.

This clone was found once. The gene calls are TRBV27 and TRBJ1-5; D is unclear. CDR1 and CDR2 from the germline V gene are MNHEY and SMNVEV (reference sequence). V was shortened by 2 bases and J by 3 bases, with 5 bases between the two germline ends. The CDR3 extends over 13 amino acids. The CDR3 protein is CASSLTANQPQHF. The CDR3 nucleotides are TGTGCCAGCAGTTTAACAGCCAATCAGCCCCAGCATTTT.

The chain joins TRBV18 to TRBJ1-4; D uncertain. The CDR3 has 13 residues. The V and J ends lost 2 bases and 10 bases respectively, with 11 bases between them. CDR1 is KGHSH, CDR2 LQKENI, per germline. The CDR3 region has the DNA TGTGCCAGCTCACCAGACATGGGTGGAAAACTGTTTTTT. This sequence encodes CASSPDMGGKLFF. The entire variable domain, with the rest obtained from reference TRBV18 and TRBJ1-4, is as follows: NAGVMQNPRHLVRRRGQEARLRCSPMKGHSHVYWYRQLPEEGLKFMVYLQKENIIDESGMPKERFSAEFPKEGPSILRIQQVVRGDSAAYFCASSPDMGGKLFFGSGTQLSVL.

The rearrangement uses TRBV6-4 and TRBJ1-2, with D tentatively TRBD1 (5 bases). V was trimmed by 5 bases and J by 6 bases, leaving 13 bases between them. CDR1 and CDR2 (germline): MRHNA, SNTAGT. This CDR3 region has 13 residues. CDR3 amino acids: CASSPKGDHGYTF. DNA of the CDR3: TGTGCCAGCAGTCCCAAAGGGGATCATGGCTACACCTTC.

This clone was seen a single time. V and J are TRBV25-1 and TRBJ2-1, with TRBD1 identical over 9 bases. V was clipped by 5 bases and J by 7 bases; unmatched bases: 9. This CDR3 has 15 amino acids. CDR1 MGHDK and CDR2 SYGVNS come from the germline V gene. The CDR3 sequence: CASSPRTGVGNEQFF. The CDR3 DNA reads TGTGCCAGCAGTCCACGGACAGGGGTCGGGAATGAGCAGTTCTTC.

This chain uses TRBV10-3 with TRBJ1-2, with 10 nucleotides matching TRBD1. The CDR3 length is 15 residues. The V gene end was trimmed by 2 bases and the J gene end by 4 bases; junction bases not matched to a gene: 4. Germline-derived CDR1 and CDR2 are ENHRY and SYGVKD. CDR3 sequence: CAISEGDRGPYGYTF. The CDR3 DNA follows: TGTGCCATCAGTGAGGGGGACAGGGGCCCCTATGGCTACACCTTC.

The chain combines TRBV18 with TRBJ1-5, with 11 bases that match TRBD1. The CDR3 runs 18 residues. CDR1 and CDR2 from the germline V gene are KGHSH and LQKENI. Trimming took 3 bases from V and 8 from J; bases not matched to a gene: 15. The CDR3 sequence is CASSPQGLGQGGLKPQHF. Here the CDR3 DNA reads TGTGCCAGCTCACCGCAGGGCTTGGGACAGGGGGGATTGAAGCCCCAGCATTTT.

V and J are TRBV7-2 and TRBJ2-6; no definite D call. This CDR3 region has 15 residues. Trimming stripped 1 base from V and 4 bases from J, with 8 bases between. Germline loops: CDR1 SGHTA, CDR2 FQGNSA. The CDR3 nucleotides are TGTGCCAGCAGCTTAGACAGATCCGGGGCCAACGTCCTGACTTTC. Protein sequence: CASSLDRSGANVLTF.

The rearrangement links TRBV21-1 to TRBJ2-7; the D call in the table, TRBD1, was not verified against the DNA. TRBV21-1 is described as a pseudogene. This CDR3 has 15 residues. The CDR3 coding sequence is TGTGCCAGCAGCAAGGGGGCCAAGGTAGGAAACGAGCAGTACTTC. Translated, it gives CASSKGAKVGNEQYF.

CDR3 sequence: CASSRPGQGSYEQYF. The CDR3 bases are TGTGCCAGCAGCCGGCCGGGACAGGGATCCTACGAGCAGTACTTC. The chain is built from TRBV5-6 and TRBJ2-7, with TRBD1 matching over 9 bases. V dropped 4 bases and J dropped 1; count of bases not matched to a gene: 6. The CDR3 is made up of 15 amino acids. CDR1 and CDR2 (germline): SGHDT, YYEEEE.

The rearrangement links TRBV7-9 to TRBJ1-2, with D maybe TRBD1 (5 bases). The V and J ends lost 2 bases and 5 bases respectively, with 9 bases between them. This CDR3 region has 13 residues. Germline assignment: CDR1 SEHNR and CDR2 FQNEAQ (reference sequence). CDR3 DNA: TGTGCCAGCAGCTTAAGGGGTTTTTATGGCTACACCTTC. Amino acid sequence: CASSLRGFYGYTF.

The chain uses TRBV28 and TRBJ2-3; D ambiguous. This CDR3 spans 16 amino acids. V was shortened by 2 bases and J by 0 bases, with 12 bases between the two germline ends. In germline, CDR1 is MDHEN, CDR2 SYDVKM. The CDR3 here is CASSLLRRPSTDTQYF. CDR3 DNA: TGTGCCAGCAGTTTACTAAGGCGGCCTAGCACAGATACGCAGTATTTT.

The chain combines TRBV6-1 with TRBJ2-7, with 7 bases aligning to TRBD1. This CDR3 is built from 12 residues. The junction had 3 bases not matched to a gene; V was cut back by 2 bases and J by 8 bases. The germline CDR1 and CDR2 sequences are MNHNS and SASEGT. The CDR3 sequence: CASSEQQGKQYF. In nucleotides, the CDR3 is TGTGCCAGCAGTGAACAACAGGGGAAGCAGTACTTC.

This rearrangement joins TRBV30 to TRBJ1-2, with a possible D match to TRBD1 (5 bases). Per the germline V gene, CDR1 is GTSNPN and CDR2 is SVGIG (reference sequence). V lost 4 bases to trimming and J lost 2 bases, with 14 bases between them. The CDR3 has 14 residues. The CDR3 DNA sequence: TGTGCCTGGACCACTGGGGGGGGGAACTATGGCTACACCTTC. Translation gives CAWTTGGGNYGYTF.